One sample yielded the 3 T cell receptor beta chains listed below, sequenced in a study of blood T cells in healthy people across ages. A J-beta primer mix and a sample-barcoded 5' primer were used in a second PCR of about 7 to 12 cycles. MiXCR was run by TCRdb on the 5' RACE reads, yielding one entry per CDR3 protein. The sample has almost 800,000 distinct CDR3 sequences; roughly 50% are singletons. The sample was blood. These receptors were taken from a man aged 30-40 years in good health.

The CDR3 region has the DNA TGTGCCAGCCTTCCCGGGACTAGCGGTTACGAGCAGTACTTC. Its protein is CASLPGTSGYEQYF. The chain carries TRBV2 and TRBJ2-5; TRBD2 matches at 11 bases. The J call could be wrong; TRBJ2-7 is a better fit for the DNA end. Germline CDR1 is SNHLY and CDR2 is FYNNEI. The CDR3 runs 14 residues.

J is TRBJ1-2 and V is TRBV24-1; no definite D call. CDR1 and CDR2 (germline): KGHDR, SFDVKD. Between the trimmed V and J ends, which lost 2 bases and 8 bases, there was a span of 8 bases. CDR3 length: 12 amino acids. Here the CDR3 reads CATSDYSKGYTF. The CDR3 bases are TGTGCCACCAGTGATTATTCGAAGGGCTACACCTTC.

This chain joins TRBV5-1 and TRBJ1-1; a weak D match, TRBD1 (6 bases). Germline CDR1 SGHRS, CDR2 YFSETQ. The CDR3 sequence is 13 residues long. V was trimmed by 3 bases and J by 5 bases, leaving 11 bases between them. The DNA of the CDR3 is TGCGCCAGCAGCTCCGGACAGAGGACTGAAGCTTTCTTT. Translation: CASSSGQRTEAFF.